The 8 T cell receptor beta chains reported below all come from one sample, sequenced in a study of blood T cell repertoires in COVID-19. Libraries were prepared by immunoSEQ multiplex PCR; TCRdb keeps only in-frame clonotypes and omits some of them. This sample has some 250,000 clones, with about 80% found just once. Sequencing input: peripheral blood. The receptor source for this set is a woman of 80 years or more with acute or convalescent COVID-19.

This chain joins TRBV24-1 and TRBJ2-1; D possibly corresponds to TRBD2 (6 bases). Trimming removed 3 bases from V and 2 bases from J, with 13 bases in between. The CDR3 contains 16 residues. The germline CDR1 and CDR2 sequences are KGHDR and SFDVKD. The CDR3 DNA reads as TGTGCCACCAGTGATAGTAGGACGGGGGCCTACAATGAGCAGTTCTTC. Its protein is CATSDSRTGAYNEQFF.

The V and J genes are TRBV5-4 and TRBJ2-5; TRBD1 aligns across 7 bases. CDR1 is SGHNT and CDR2 is YYREEE in the germline V gene (reference sequence). There are 16 residues in the CDR3. The trim removed 4 bases at V and 4 bases at J, leaving 13 bases unmatched. CDR3 sequence (DNA): TGTGCCAGCAGCCCCCCCGGGACAGTGATCTTAGAGACCCAGTACTTC. Its protein is CASSPPGTVILETQYF.

V usage is TRBV6-6 and J usage is TRBJ1-2; 7 nucleotides line up with TRBD1. The trim removed 2 bases at V and 2 bases at J, leaving 5 bases unmatched. This CDR3 comprises 15 residues. Germline V lookup: CDR1 MNHNY, CDR2 SVGAGI (reference sequence). The CDR3 DNA reads as TGTGCCAGCAGTTACGCAACGGGACAGAACTATGGCTACACCTTC. Its protein is CASSYATGQNYGYTF.

The chain joins TRBV19 to TRBJ2-2; TRBD2 is a possible D gene (5 bases). The V end was cut by 3 bases, the J end by 0 bases, with 5 bases between. This CDR3 has 14 residues. Looked up from germline, CDR1 is LNHDA and CDR2 is SQIVND (reference sequence). The CDR3 protein is CASSMTTNTGELFF. The CDR3 nucleotides read TGTGCCAGTAGTATGACTACGAACACCGGGGAGCTGTTTTTT.

This clone was counted a single time. This chain uses TRBV7-9 with TRBJ1-4; unclear D gene. The CDR3 covers 17 residues. CDR1 is SEHNR and CDR2 is FQNEAQ in the germline V gene (reference sequence). Trimming pared 1 base from V and 3 bases from J, leaving 15 bases between. CDR3 bases: TGTGCCAGCAGCTTAGGCTGGGAGGTTCGGGCTAATGAAAAACTGTTTTTT. Its translation: CASSLGWEVRANEKLFF.

The CDR3 protein is CASSRISQAGWYNEQFF. DNA of the CDR3: TGTGCCAGCAGCCGGATATCTCAAGCGGGGTGGTACAATGAGCAGTTCTTC. The chain employs TRBV4-2 and TRBJ2-1, with TRBD2 matching over 7 bases. The germline gives CDR1 LGHNA, CDR2 YNFKEQ. Trimming took 4 bases from V and 4 from J; bases not matched to a gene: 13. CDR3 size: 17 residues.

This CDR3 reads CASSQSPSNYGYTF. CDR3 nucleotides: TGTGCCAGCTCACAGTCCCCAAGCAACTATGGCTACACCTTC. The V call is TRBV18, the J call TRBJ1-2; the D is unclear. CDR3 length: 14 amino acids. Trimming took 4 bases from V and 2 from J, leaving 11 bases between them. Germline lookup yields CDR1 KGHSH and CDR2 LQKENI.

This chain uses TRBV30 with TRBJ1-2, with 8 nucleotides matching TRBD1. The CDR3 has 13 residues. Germline V lookup: CDR1 GTSNPN, CDR2 SVGIG (reference sequence). The junction had 6 bases not matched to a gene; V was cut back by 5 bases and J by 4 bases. The CDR3 loop reads CAWFSGTGYGYTF. DNA for the CDR3: TGTGCCTGGTTTTCCGGGACAGGCTATGGCTACACCTTC.